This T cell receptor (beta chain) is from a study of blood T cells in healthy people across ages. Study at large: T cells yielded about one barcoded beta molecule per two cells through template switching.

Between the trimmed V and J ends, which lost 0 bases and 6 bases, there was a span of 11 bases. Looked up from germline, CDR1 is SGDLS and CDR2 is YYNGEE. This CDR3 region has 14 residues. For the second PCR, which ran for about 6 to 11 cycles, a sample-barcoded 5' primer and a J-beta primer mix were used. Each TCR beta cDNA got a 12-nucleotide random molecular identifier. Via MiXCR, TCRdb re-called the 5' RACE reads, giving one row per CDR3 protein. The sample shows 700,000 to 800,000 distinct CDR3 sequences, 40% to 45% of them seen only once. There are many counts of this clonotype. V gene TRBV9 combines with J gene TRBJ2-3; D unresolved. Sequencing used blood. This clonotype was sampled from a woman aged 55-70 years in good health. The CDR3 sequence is CASSVGGWSDTQYF. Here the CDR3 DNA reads TGTGCCAGCAGCGTAGGTGGTTGGAGCGATACGCAGTATTTT.